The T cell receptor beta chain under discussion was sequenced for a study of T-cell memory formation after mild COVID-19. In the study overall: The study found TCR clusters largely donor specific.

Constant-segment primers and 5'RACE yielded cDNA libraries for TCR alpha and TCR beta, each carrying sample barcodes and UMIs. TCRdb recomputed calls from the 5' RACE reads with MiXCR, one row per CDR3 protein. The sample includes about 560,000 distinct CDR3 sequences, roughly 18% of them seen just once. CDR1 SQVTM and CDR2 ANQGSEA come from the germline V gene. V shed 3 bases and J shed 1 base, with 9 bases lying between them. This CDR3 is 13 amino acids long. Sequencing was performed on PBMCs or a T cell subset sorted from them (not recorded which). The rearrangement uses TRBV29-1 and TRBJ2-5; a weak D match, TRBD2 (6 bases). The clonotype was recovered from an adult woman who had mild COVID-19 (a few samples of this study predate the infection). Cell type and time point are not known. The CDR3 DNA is TGCAGCGTTGATGGGGGGACCCAAGAGACCCAGTACTTC. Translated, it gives CSVDGGTQETQYF.